The entry that follows covers one T cell receptor (beta chain) sequence. The antigen remains undetermined. What was sequenced were expressed TCRB transcripts, since all of the isolated RNA had been reverse transcribed. The assay was immunoSEQ multiplex PCR, and TCRdb's table has in-frame clones only and misses some. The sample includes about 360,000 clones, 10% to 15% of them seen just once. Researchers reported sorting CD4+ naive, central memory, regulatory and stem cell-like memory cells via CD45RO/CCR7/CD25/CD127/CD95/CD27. Purities in excess of 95% were seen in all sorted populations. This specimen comes from a study of beta chain features in type 1 diabetes. General study points: For patients and controls alike, PCR might favor shorter templates to the same degree.

The receptor's source is a man between 18 and 29 years old in good health. The sequencing input was naive CD4+ T cells from blood.

This CDR3 reads CASSSPTGEETQYF. In DNA form, the CDR3 reads TGTGCCAGCAGCTCACCGACAGGGGAAGAGACCCAGTACTTC. The rearrangement joins TRBV5-6 to TRBJ2-5; 8 positions match TRBD1. The ends lost 3 bases at V and 3 bases at J; junction bases unmatched: 4. There are 14 residues in the CDR3. Germline values: CDR1 SGHDT, CDR2 YYEEEE.